The source of this T cell receptor (beta chain) is a study of blood T cell repertoires in COVID-19. The wider study: Sites in the United States, Italy and Spain provided acute and convalescent COVID-19 samples.

The V and J ends lost 5 bases and 2 bases, in that order; junction bases with no gene match: 8. The CDR3 runs 17 residues. Germline V gene lookup returns CDR1 MNHNY and CDR2 SVGAGI (reference sequence). This table comes from immunoSEQ multiplex PCR, and its TCRdb copy is limited to in-frame clones, with some not included. The table lists 95,000 to 100,000 clones, 87% of them singletons. The rearrangement links TRBV6-6 to TRBJ2-6, with 8 bases identical to TRBD1. The source of this sequence is a woman aged 25 to 39 with acute or convalescent COVID-19. The specimen was peripheral blood. The CDR3 here is CASSPRQGATGANVLTF. CDR3 sequence (DNA): TGTGCCAGCAGTCCCCGGCAGGGGGCGACTGGGGCCAACGTCCTGACTTTC.